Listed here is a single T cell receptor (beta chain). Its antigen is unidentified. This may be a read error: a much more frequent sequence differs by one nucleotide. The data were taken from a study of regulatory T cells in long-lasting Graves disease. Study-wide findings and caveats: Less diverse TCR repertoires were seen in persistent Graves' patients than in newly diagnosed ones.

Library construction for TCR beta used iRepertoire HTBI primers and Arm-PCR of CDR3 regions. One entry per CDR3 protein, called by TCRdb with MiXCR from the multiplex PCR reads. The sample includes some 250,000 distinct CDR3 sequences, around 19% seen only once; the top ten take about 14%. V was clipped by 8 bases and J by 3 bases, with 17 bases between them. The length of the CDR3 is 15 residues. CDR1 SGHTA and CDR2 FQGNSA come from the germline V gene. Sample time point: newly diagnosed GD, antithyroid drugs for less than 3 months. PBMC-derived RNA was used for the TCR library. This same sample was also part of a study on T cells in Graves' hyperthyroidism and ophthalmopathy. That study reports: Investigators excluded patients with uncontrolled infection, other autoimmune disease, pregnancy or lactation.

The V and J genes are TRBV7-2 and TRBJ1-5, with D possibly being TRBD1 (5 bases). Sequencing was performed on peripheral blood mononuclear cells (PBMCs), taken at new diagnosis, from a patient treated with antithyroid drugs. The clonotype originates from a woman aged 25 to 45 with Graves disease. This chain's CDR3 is CASGQGRGPNQPQHF. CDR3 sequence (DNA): TGTGCCAGCGGCCAAGGCCGGGGACCCAATCAGCCCCAGCATTTT.